This TCR beta chain comes out of a study of long-term antiretroviral therapy in people with HIV. Study results and limitations: Repertoires in HIV (unlike those of controls) had narrower CDR3 length ranges. Blood, drawn from about 2004 to 2017, may reflect older ART regimens. Viral resistance, ART adherence and therapy changes all lacked available data.

The germline CDR1 and CDR2 sequences are SGHAT and FQDESV (reference sequence). The length of the CDR3 is 16 residues. The V gene end was trimmed by 5 bases and the J gene end by 3 bases; junction bases not matched to a gene: 10. As regards this clone: As yet, its antigen is unknown.

Survey-level resolution applied to immunoSEQ assay v3.0. The assay was immunoSEQ multiplex PCR, and TCRdb's table has in-frame clones only and misses some. Here the sample spans some 25,000 clones, roughly 83% being singletons. The material sequenced was unsorted PBMCs, taken 0.7 years before starting antiretroviral therapy. The chain links TRBV11-1 to TRBJ2-3; 8 nucleotides match TRBD2. The TCR sequence derives from a man aged 25-45 years with HIV. The CDR3, as DNA: TGTGCCAGCAGCGTGAGCGGGGGCCGAAGGACAGATACGCAGTATTTT. Its protein product is CASSVSGGRRTDTQYF.